This T cell receptor (beta chain) comes out of a study of T cells in women clearing cervical HPV infection. As for the study in general: Case blood was drawn when the lesion was first found; control blood after infection became undetectable.

Germline CDR1 DFQATT, CDR2 SNEGSKA (reference sequence). The CDR3 consists of 11 residues. The V gene lost 6 bases and the J gene lost 6 bases, with 11 bases spanning the gap. As to this clone: From the germline J gene comes the end of the CDR3, since the read stops 3 residues before it.

Average input was around 1,100 ng genomic DNA for immunoSEQ TCR beta CDR3 amplification. Measured with immunoSEQ multiplex PCR; TCRdb has only the in-frame clones, and not every one. This table lists about 20,000 clones. Specimen: blood buffy coat. The receptor's source is a woman between 18 and 70 years old with a cervical HPV16 infection that either progressed to CIN3+ or cleared (not recorded which). The V gene is TRBV20-1, the J gene TRBJ1-2; D is ambiguous. Partial CDR3 DNA: TGCAGTGCCCGTCCCGGGGATGGC. It is translated as CSARPGDG. The whole CDR3 protein reads CSARPGDGYTF.